The 11 T cell receptor beta chains in this list originate from one sample, sequenced in a study of blood T cell repertoires in COVID-19. TCRdb keeps only in-frame clones here, not all; method: immunoSEQ multiplex PCR. The table lists roughly 99,000 clones, approximately 84% of them singletons. Sequencing was performed on peripheral blood. The receptor set was obtained from a woman aged 80 or over with acute or convalescent COVID-19.

The CDR3 protein is CASSPTGQVILFNYGYTF. The CDR3 DNA sequence: TGTGCCAGCAGTCCTACGGGACAGGTGATTCTTTTTAACTATGGCTACACCTTC. The chain combines TRBV27 with TRBJ1-2, with 8 bases matching TRBD1. CDR1 is MNHEY and CDR2 is SMNVEV in the germline V gene (reference sequence). The CDR3 sequence is 18 residues long. Unmatched junction bases numbered 15, after V lost 5 bases and J lost 1 base.

The rearrangement uses TRBV25-1 and TRBJ2-3; 7 nucleotides match TRBD2. There are 15 residues in the CDR3. J was trimmed by 2 bases and V by 1 base; bases with no gene match: 3. The germline V gene encodes CDR1 MGHDK and CDR2 SYGVNS. The CDR3 nucleotides are TGTGCCAGCAGTGAATGGCGGGGGAACACAGATACGCAGTATTTT. This encodes CASSEWRGNTDTQYF.

This sequence joins TRBV10-3 and TRBJ2-1, with D perhaps matching TRBD2 (5 bases). The germline V and J ends were trimmed by 3 bases and 7 bases, with 19 bases remaining between them. CDR3 size: 16 residues. Looked up from germline, CDR1 is ENHRY and CDR2 is SYGVKD. The CDR3 sequence: CAISESDSRSGNEQFF. DNA of the CDR3: TGTGCCATCAGTGAATCGGACTCGAGAAGCGGAAATGAGCAGTTCTTC.

J is TRBJ2-5 and V is TRBV28; D gene uncertain. Germline lookup yields CDR1 MDHEN and CDR2 SYDVKM. The CDR3 extends over 14 amino acids. Trimming left V 5 bases short and J 2 bases short, with 12 bases between. CDR3 DNA: TGTGCCAGCAGTGGTGATACAACGCAAGAGACCCAGTACTTC. Protein sequence: CASSGDTTQETQYF.

The chain couples TRBV29-1 to TRBJ1-2, with D hard to call. CDR1 and CDR2 (germline): SQVTM, ANQGSEA. This CDR3 contains 11 residues. Trimming shortened V by 6 bases and J by 4 bases, and 9 bases separated the two germline ends. CDR3 coding DNA: TGCAGCGTAGTAACGGGCTATGGCTACACCTTC. Translating it yields CSVVTGYGYTF.

This clone was recorded only once. V is TRBV7-2 and J is TRBJ2-3, with TRBD2 identical over 11 bases. Looked up from germline, CDR1 is SGHTA and CDR2 is FQGNSA. The CDR3 extends over 16 amino acids. V was clipped by 2 bases and J by 3 bases; unmatched bases: 4. CDR3 loop: CASSLRLAGGTDTQYF. The CDR3 nucleotides are TGTGCCAGCAGCTTAAGGCTAGCGGGGGGAACAGATACGCAGTATTTT.

The chain is built from TRBV2 and TRBJ1-3; weak D call: TRBD1 (6 bases). Germline V gene sequence: CDR1 SNHLY, CDR2 FYNNEI. Trimming left V 8 bases short and J 2 bases short, with 10 bases between. This CDR3 region has 13 residues. CDR3 sequence (DNA): TGTGCCAGCGGGACATCGGCTGGAAACACCATATATTTT. Translation: CASGTSAGNTIYF.

The chain has TRBV30 and TRBJ1-4, with TRBD1 matching 12 bases. Losses at the gene ends were 4 bases for V and 8 bases for J; bases not matched to a gene: 8. The CDR3 is 15 amino acids. Germline V gene data show CDR1 as GTSNPN and CDR2 as SVGIG (reference sequence). The CDR3 DNA reads as TGTGCCTGGACTCGAGTAGGGACAGGGGGCGAAAAACTGTTTTTT. Translation: CAWTRVGTGGEKLFF.

This chain joins TRBV21-1 and TRBJ1-5. TRBV21-1 is described as a pseudogene. This CDR3 is 17 amino acids long. This CDR3 reads CASSSKGGKEGNQPQHF. DNA of the CDR3: TGTGCCAGCAGCTCCAAGGGCGGGAAGGAGGGCAATCAGCCCCAGCATTTT.

This clone has only a few counts. This chain connects TRBV19 to TRBJ1-3; D gene uncertain. V gave up 9 bases and J gave up 0 bases, with 15 bases separating them. Per the germline V gene, CDR1 is LNHDA and CDR2 is SQIVND (reference sequence). There are 15 residues in the CDR3. The CDR3 DNA sequence: TGTGCCAGCAACCCCCACCAACTCTCTGGAAACACCATATATTTT. This codes for CASNPHQLSGNTIYF.

The chain carries TRBV11-1 and TRBJ1-1; D is uncertain. V shed 6 bases and J shed 3 bases, with 14 bases lying between them. Germline-derived CDR1 and CDR2 are SGHAT and FQDESV (reference sequence). CDR3 length: 14 amino acids. The CDR3 reads CASSRRRLDTEAFF. The CDR3 nucleotides read TGTGCCAGCAGTAGACGGAGGTTGGACACTGAAGCTTTCTTT.